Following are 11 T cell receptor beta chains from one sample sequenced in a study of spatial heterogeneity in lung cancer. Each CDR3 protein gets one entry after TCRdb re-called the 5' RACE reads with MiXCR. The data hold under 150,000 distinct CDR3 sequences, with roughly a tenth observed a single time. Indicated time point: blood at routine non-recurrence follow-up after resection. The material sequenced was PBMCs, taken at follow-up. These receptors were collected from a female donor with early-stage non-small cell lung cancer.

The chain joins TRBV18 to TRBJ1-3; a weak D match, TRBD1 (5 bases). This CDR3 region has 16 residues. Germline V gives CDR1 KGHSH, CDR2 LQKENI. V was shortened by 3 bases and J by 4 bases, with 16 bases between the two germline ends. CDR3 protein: CASSPVTGTLGNTIYF. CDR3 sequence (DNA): TGTGCCAGCTCACCGGTCACAGGAACTCTAGGAAACACCATATATTTT.

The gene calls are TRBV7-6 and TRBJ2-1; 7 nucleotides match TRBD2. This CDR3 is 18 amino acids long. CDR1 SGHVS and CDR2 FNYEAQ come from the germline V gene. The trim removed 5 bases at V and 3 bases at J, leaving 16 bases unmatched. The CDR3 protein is CASSPLRFSGPFYNEQFF. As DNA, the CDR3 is TGTGCCAGCAGCCCCCTTCGTTTTAGCGGGCCTTTCTACAATGAGCAGTTCTTC.

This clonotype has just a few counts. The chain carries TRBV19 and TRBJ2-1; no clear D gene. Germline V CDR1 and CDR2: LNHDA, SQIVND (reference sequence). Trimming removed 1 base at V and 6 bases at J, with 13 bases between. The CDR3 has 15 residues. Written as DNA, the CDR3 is TGTGCCAGTAGTATAGGAAGCGACACAAGCAATGAGCAGTTCTTC. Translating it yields CASSIGSDTSNEQFF.

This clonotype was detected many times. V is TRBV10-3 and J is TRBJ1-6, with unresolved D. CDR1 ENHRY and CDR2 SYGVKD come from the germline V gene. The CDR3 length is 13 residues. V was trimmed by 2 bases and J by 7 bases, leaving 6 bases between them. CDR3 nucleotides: TGTGCCATCAGTGAGGCCATAAATTCACCCCTCCACTTT. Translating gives CAISEAINSPLHF.

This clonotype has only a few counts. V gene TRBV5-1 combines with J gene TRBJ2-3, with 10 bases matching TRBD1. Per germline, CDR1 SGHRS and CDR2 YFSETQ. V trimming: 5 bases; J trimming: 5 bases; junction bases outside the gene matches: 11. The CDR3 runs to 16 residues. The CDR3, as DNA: TGCGCCAGCAGTTCAGGCAGGACAGGGGGTTTAGATACGCAGTATTTT. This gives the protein CASSSGRTGGLDTQYF.

In nucleotides, the CDR3 is TGCAGTGCTTCAAATCCGACTAGCGGGAACACCGAGCAGTACTTC. Protein: CSASNPTSGNTEQYF. The chain couples TRBV20-1 to TRBJ2-7, with 11 bases lining up with TRBD2. V lost 5 bases and J lost 6; bases outside the gene matches: 12. The germline V gene has CDR1 DFQATT and CDR2 SNEGSKA (reference sequence). The CDR3 sequence is 15 residues long.

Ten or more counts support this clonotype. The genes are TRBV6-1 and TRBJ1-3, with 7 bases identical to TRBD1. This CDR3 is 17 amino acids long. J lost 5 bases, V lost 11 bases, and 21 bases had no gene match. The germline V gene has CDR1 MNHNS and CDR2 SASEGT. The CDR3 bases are TGTGCCGCTCGGATTCGGACAGGCCACCCTCCGAGAAACACCATATATTTT. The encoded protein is CAARIRTGHPPRNTIYF.

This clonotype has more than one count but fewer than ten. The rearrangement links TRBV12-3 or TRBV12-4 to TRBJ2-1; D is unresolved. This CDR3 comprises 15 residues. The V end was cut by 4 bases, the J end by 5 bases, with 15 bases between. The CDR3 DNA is TGTGCCAGCAGTTCCATAACACGGCGAAACAATGAGCAGTTCTTC. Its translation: CASSSITRRNNEQFF.

In nucleotides, the CDR3 is TGTGCCAGCGGGAGGGGGACAGGGGATCGGGAGCAGTACTTC. Amino acid sequence: CASGRGTGDREQYF. The chain carries TRBV3-1 and TRBJ2-7, with 10 bases lining up with TRBD1. The CDR3 spans 14 residues. With 8 bases clipped from V and 7 bases from J, the junction kept 11 bases outside the gene matches. Germline assignment: CDR1 LGHDT and CDR2 YNNKEL (reference sequence).

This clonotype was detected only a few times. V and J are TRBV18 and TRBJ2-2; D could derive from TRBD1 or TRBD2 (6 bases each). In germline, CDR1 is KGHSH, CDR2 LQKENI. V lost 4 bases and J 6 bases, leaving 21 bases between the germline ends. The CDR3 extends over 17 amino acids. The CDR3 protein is CASSQTTSQGGAGELFF. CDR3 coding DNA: TGTGCCAGCTCACAGACTACCTCACAGGGAGGAGCCGGGGAGCTGTTTTTT. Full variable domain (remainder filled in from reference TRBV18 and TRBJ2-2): NAGVMQNPRHLVRRRGQEARLRCSPMKGHSHVYWYRQLPEEGLKFMVYLQKENIIDESGMPKERFSAEFPKEGPSILRIQQVVRGDSAAYFCASSQTTSQGGAGELFFGEGSRLTVL.

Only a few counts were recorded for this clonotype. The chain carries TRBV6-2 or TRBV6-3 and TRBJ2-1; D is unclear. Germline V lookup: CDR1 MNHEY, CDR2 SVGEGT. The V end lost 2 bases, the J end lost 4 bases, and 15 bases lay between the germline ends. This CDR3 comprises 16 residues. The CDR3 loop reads CASSYKEAYMYNEQFF. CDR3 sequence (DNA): TGTGCCAGCAGTTACAAAGAAGCGTACATGTACAATGAGCAGTTCTTC.